These 27 T cell receptor beta chains share one sample of origin, sequenced in a study of blood T cell repertoires in COVID-19. Measured with immunoSEQ multiplex PCR; TCRdb has only the in-frame clones, and not every one. The sample lists about 390,000 clones, about 87% occurring once. What was sequenced was PBMCs or T cells enriched from blood (not recorded which). Receptor source: a woman in her forties or fifties who had recovered from COVID-19.

This chain uses TRBV28 with TRBJ2-3; D is perhaps TRBD2 (6 bases). The V gene lost 4 bases and the J gene lost 6 bases, with 14 bases spanning the gap. The CDR3 totals 14 residues. Germline V lookup: CDR1 MDHEN, CDR2 SYDVKM. CDR3 sequence (DNA): TGTGCCAGCAGTTATAGGAGGGCAGGGGATACGCAGTATTTT. Protein sequence: CASSYRRAGDTQYF.

This clone was detected only once. The rearrangement links TRBV30 to TRBJ1-1; D is undetermined. V shed 0 bases and J shed 6 bases, with 11 bases lying between them. Germline-derived CDR1 and CDR2 are GTSNPN and SVGIG (reference sequence). CDR3 length: 13 amino acids. CDR3 amino acids: CAWSVLIGAEAFF. The CDR3 DNA is TGTGCCTGGAGTGTATTAATCGGAGCTGAAGCTTTCTTT.

The chain couples TRBV4-3 to TRBJ1-1, with 7 nucleotides matching TRBD1. This CDR3 contains 15 residues. CDR1 is LGHNA, CDR2 YSLEER, per germline. V was pared by 1 base and J by 2 bases, with 4 bases of the junction left unmatched. The DNA of the CDR3 is TGCGCCAGCAGCCAAGTAAGACAGGGAAACACTGAAGCTTTCTTT. It is translated as CASSQVRQGNTEAFF.

The chain is built from TRBV3-1 (or the pseudogene TRBV3-2) and TRBJ2-5; 9 positions agree with TRBD1. The CDR3 contains 14 residues. Germline CDR1 LGHDT, CDR2 YNNKEL (reference sequence). Trimming at V came to 5 bases and at J to 5 bases, leaving 6 bases not matched to a gene. The CDR3 loop is CASSDTGGGETQYF. DNA for the CDR3: TGTGCCAGCAGCGATACAGGGGGCGGGGAGACCCAGTACTTC.

This chain links TRBV19 with TRBJ2-4, with a possible D match to TRBD1 (6 bases). This CDR3 has 16 residues. Germline CDR1 reads LNHDA; CDR2 reads SQIVND (reference sequence). The V end lost 6 bases, the J end lost 3 bases, and 18 bases lay between the germline ends. The CDR3 DNA is TGTGCCAGTAGGCCCGTGGGGGCTGTAGGCAAAAACATTCAGTACTTC. It specifies CASRPVGAVGKNIQYF.

In its sample, this clone was seen once. CDR3 sequence: CASGYGAAGEKLFF. Written as DNA, the CDR3 is TGTGCCAGTGGGTACGGGGCGGCGGGGGAAAAACTGTTTTTT. This chain links TRBV19 with TRBJ1-4, with D possibly matching TRBD1 (5 bases). Germline loops: CDR1 LNHDA, CDR2 SQIVND (reference sequence). The CDR3 is 14 amino acids. V dropped 8 bases and J dropped 8 bases, with 18 bases sitting between them. Full variable domain (remainder filled in from reference TRBV19 and TRBJ1-4): DGGITQSPKYLFRKEGQNVTLSCEQNLNHDAMYWYRQDPGQGLRLIYYSQIVNDFQKGDIAEGYSVSREKKESFPLTVTSAQKNPTAFYLCASGYGAAGEKLFFGSGTQLSVL.

This chain connects TRBV6-5 to TRBJ2-5, with a tentative D call TRBD1 (5 bases). V was cut by 9 bases and J by 0 bases, with 14 bases left in between. Germline CDR1 is MNHEY and CDR2 is SVGAGI. The CDR3 spans 14 residues. The CDR3 loop is CASTRGENQETQYF. In DNA, the CDR3 is TGTGCCAGTACAAGGGGTGAGAACCAAGAGACCCAGTACTTC.

The V gene is TRBV7-3, the J gene TRBJ2-1, with 11 bases that match TRBD2. The germline gives CDR1 SGHTA, CDR2 FQGTGA. After removal of 5 bases from V and 6 bases from J, the junction contained 12 bases not matched to a gene. CDR3 length: 17 amino acids. CDR3 loop: CASSQRALAGGFNEQFF. Here the CDR3 DNA reads TGTGCCAGCAGCCAGCGGGCCTTAGCGGGGGGGTTCAATGAGCAGTTCTTC.

The chain uses TRBV28 and TRBJ1-6; no firm D call. This CDR3 has 16 residues. V was shortened by 1 base and J by 6 bases, with 13 bases between the two germline ends. CDR1 and CDR2 (germline): MDHEN, SYDVKM. CDR3 nucleotide sequence: TGTGCCAGCAGTTTATATGCAGGCCTATTTAATTCACCCCTCCACTTT. This sequence encodes CASSLYAGLFNSPLHF.

The chain has TRBV30 and TRBJ1-2, with D hard to call. CDR3 length: 11 residues. V shed 1 base and J shed 6 bases, with 6 bases lying between them. Germline assignment: CDR1 GTSNPN and CDR2 SVGIG (reference sequence). The CDR3 coding sequence is TGTGCCTGGAGTGCCTTTAATGGCTACACCTTC. This gives the protein CAWSAFNGYTF.

The V gene is TRBV5-5, the J gene TRBJ1-4, with D unresolved. V shed 5 bases and J shed 7 bases, with 18 bases lying between them. The CDR3 has 15 amino acids. The germline V gene has CDR1 SGHKS and CDR2 YYEKEE (reference sequence). CDR3 in amino acids: CASRRHRTEGEKLFF. The CDR3, as DNA: TGTGCCAGCAGACGACACCGGACTGAGGGTGAAAAACTGTTTTTT.

The V call is TRBV30, the J call TRBJ2-7; D gene unclear. V was trimmed by 3 bases and J by 2 bases, leaving 14 bases between them. The germline gives CDR1 GTSNPN, CDR2 SVGIG (reference sequence). This CDR3 spans 14 amino acids. The CDR3 DNA reads as TGTGCCTGGAGGACGGTAGGCACAGCCTACGAGCAGTACTTC. This sequence encodes CAWRTVGTAYEQYF.

The chain links TRBV3-1 (or the pseudogene TRBV3-2) to TRBJ2-2; no clear D. The V gene lost 6 bases and the J gene lost 3 bases, with 14 bases spanning the gap. Germline CDR1 is LGHDT and CDR2 is YNNKEL (reference sequence). The CDR3 has 15 residues. CDR3 in amino acids: CASRPGSYDTGELFF. The CDR3 DNA is TGTGCCAGCAGGCCCGGGTCGTATGACACCGGGGAGCTGTTTTTT.

The chain carries TRBV19 and TRBJ2-5; a weak D match, TRBD2 (6 bases). This CDR3 comprises 17 residues. V lost 1 base and J 10 bases, leaving 25 bases between the germline ends. Germline assignment: CDR1 LNHDA and CDR2 SQIVND (reference sequence). CDR3 protein: CASSIVLGQAGRFIQYF. DNA for the CDR3: TGTGCCAGTAGTATAGTCTTGGGTCAGGCAGGGAGGTTTATCCAGTACTTC.

The chain uses TRBV2 and TRBJ1-2; TRBD1 matches at 7 bases. The CDR3 loop spans 16 amino acids. Trimming took 1 base from V and 0 from J; bases not matched to a gene: 5. Germline CDR1 SNHLY, CDR2 FYNNEI. CDR3 coding DNA: TGTGCCAGCAGTGAAGTGGGACAGCCAGCTAACTATGGCTACACCTTC. This translates into CASSEVGQPANYGYTF.

In its sample, this clone was seen a few times. Here the CDR3 DNA reads TGCGCCAGCAGCGACGGTGGCGGGACAGGGGGAAACGAGCAGTACTTC. Protein sequence: CASSDGGGTGGNEQYF. This sequence joins TRBV5-1 and TRBJ2-7, with TRBD1 matching over 11 bases. J gave up 5 bases and V 4 bases, and 11 bases lay outside the gene matches. Germline assignment: CDR1 SGHRS and CDR2 YFSETQ. This CDR3 comprises 16 residues.

V gene TRBV7-8 combines with J gene TRBJ2-5; 9 bases are a match to TRBD1. The V gene end was trimmed by 5 bases and the J gene end by 4 bases; junction bases not matched to a gene: 11. The CDR3 extends over 16 amino acids. Germline CDR1 and CDR2: SGHVS and FQNEAQ. As DNA, the CDR3 is TGTGCCAGCAGCCCCTTGGGTACAGGGGGCGCAGAGACCCAGTACTTC. Translated, it gives CASSPLGTGGAETQYF.

CDR3 sequence (DNA): TGTGCCAGCAGAATCGGGACAGGGGTCGGTGGCTACACCTTC. It codes for CASRIGTGVGGYTF. The V gene is TRBV28, the J gene TRBJ1-2; TRBD1 matches at 10 bases. J lost 7 bases, V lost 6 bases, and 8 bases had no gene match. The CDR3 is made up of 14 amino acids. Germline CDR1 MDHEN, CDR2 SYDVKM.

The chain couples TRBV30 to TRBJ1-4; 9 nucleotides align to TRBD1. This CDR3 has 15 residues. V gave up 7 bases and J gave up 1 base; unmatched junction bases: 7. Germline assignment: CDR1 GTSNPN and CDR2 SVGIG (reference sequence). This chain's CDR3 is CALGGQGVTNEKLFF. DNA of the CDR3: TGTGCCTTGGGGGGACAGGGCGTAACTAATGAAAAACTGTTTTTT.

The chain recombines TRBV7-9 with TRBJ2-7; the match to TRBD1 covers 8 bases. The CDR3 has 18 residues. In germline, CDR1 is SEHNR, CDR2 FQNEAQ (reference sequence). V lost 8 bases to trimming and J lost 3 bases; unmatched junction nucleotides: 21. CDR3 nucleotide sequence: TGTGCCAGCTTGCCACCCGGGACAGGCATCCTTGAAAACTACGAGCAGTACTTC. Encoded protein: CASLPPGTGILENYEQYF.

This chain joins TRBV10-3 and TRBJ1-2; TRBD1 matches at 9 bases. The length of the CDR3 is 13 residues. V lost 7 bases to trimming and J lost 13 bases; unmatched junction nucleotides: 13. CDR1 is ENHRY and CDR2 is SYGVKD in the germline V gene. CDR3 coding DNA: TGTGCCATCAACCAAGGGGACAGGGACGAACTCACCTTC. This translates into CAINQGDRDELTF.

CDR3 DNA: TGTGCCAGCAGTCACCCAAGGGGGTTGAAAGCCAAAAACATTCAGTACTTC. It yields the protein CASSHPRGLKAKNIQYF. The chain has TRBV7-8 and TRBJ2-4; D is perhaps TRBD1 (6 bases). V was clipped by 6 bases and J by 0 bases, with 18 bases between them. The CDR3 totals 17 residues. Germline V gives CDR1 SGHVS, CDR2 FQNEAQ.

The chain carries TRBV4-2 and TRBJ2-7, with D possibly being TRBD2 (6 bases). This CDR3 spans 17 amino acids. V dropped 3 bases and J dropped 2 bases, with 20 bases sitting between them. Germline V gene data show CDR1 as LGHNA and CDR2 as YNFKEQ. The CDR3: CASSHGKTSAGPYEQYF. For the CDR3, the DNA is TGTGCCAGCAGCCATGGAAAGACATCCGCGGGACCCTACGAGCAGTACTTC.

This clone was seen a few times. This chain links TRBV28 with TRBJ1-2; 9 bases map to TRBD1. This CDR3 comprises 14 residues. Germline CDR1 is MDHEN and CDR2 is SYDVKM. V was clipped by 5 bases and J by 5 bases; unmatched bases: 6. CDR3 sequence (DNA): TGTGCCAGCAGTAGCACAGGGGGCGTTTATGGCTACACCTTC. This sequence encodes CASSSTGGVYGYTF.

This rearrangement joins TRBV3-1 (or the pseudogene TRBV3-2) to TRBJ2-5; 7 bases are shared with TRBD1. V lost 3 bases to trimming and J lost 7 bases; unmatched junction nucleotides: 8. CDR3 length equals 14 residues. From germline, CDR1 is LGHDT and CDR2 YNNKEL (reference sequence). The CDR3 nucleotides read TGTGCCAGCAGCCAGTCGACAGGGAAAGGGACCCAGTACTTC. Its protein is CASSQSTGKGTQYF.

This sequence joins TRBV7-6 and TRBJ2-2, with D tentatively TRBD2 (5 bases). Germline V gene lookup returns CDR1 SGHVS and CDR2 FNYEAQ. CDR3 length: 16 amino acids. V shed 5 bases and J shed 4 bases, with 17 bases lying between them. The CDR3 DNA sequence: TGTGCCAGCAGCCTCGGCGCGGGTGTGGGCACCGGGGAGCTGTTTTTT. Residues: CASSLGAGVGTGELFF. Combining the CDR3 with reference TRBV7-6 and TRBJ2-2 gives the whole variable domain GAGVSQSPRYKVTKRGQDVALRCDPISGHVSLYWYRQALGQGPEFLTYFNYEAQQDKSGLPNDRFSAERPEGSISTLTIQRTEQRDSAMYRCASSLGAGVGTGELFFGEGSRLTVL.

J is TRBJ1-5 and V is TRBV12-3 or TRBV12-4; D ambiguous. V lost 4 bases and J 11 bases, leaving 15 bases between the germline ends. The CDR3 is 13 amino acids. Here the CDR3 reads CASSSQPNQAQHF. CDR3 nucleotides: TGTGCCAGCAGTTCCCAACCGAACCAGGCCCAGCATTTT.